One and the same sample provided the 31 T cell receptor beta chains below, sequenced in a study of CXCR3-negative and CXCR3-positive naive CD8 T cells. Study outcomes and limitations: Hydrophobicity of TRB CDR3s was greater in CXCR3-positive naive cells than in CXCR3-negative naive cells.

The study made its TRB cDNA libraries by 5' RACE, adding UMI labels. After re-calling the 5' RACE reads, TCRdb lists one entry per CDR3 protein, DNA absent. Its table lists some 53,000 distinct CDR3 sequences. What these receptors recognize is not known. The specimen was naive CXCR3+ CD8+ T cells from blood. As to subset: CD45RO-CCR7+CD27+CD95- naive CD8+ T cells expressing CXCR3 (TNR3+). The receptor source for this set is a human donor in good health. Some clones in this sample may be carry-over from other donors' samples.

The V gene is TRBV29-1, the J gene TRBJ2-7; the D gene TCRdb calls, TRBD2, cannot be checked with no DNA. The germline CDR1 and CDR2 sequences are SQVTM and ANQGSEA. The CDR3 extends over 15 amino acids. The CDR3 loop is CSVEDPASASYEQYF.

The CDR3: CASSPGQGIGNTIYF. The chain uses TRBV7-6 and TRBJ1-3; the D call of TRBD1 rests on TCRdb alone, since no DNA is present to check it. The CDR3 is 15 amino acids. Germline CDR1 reads SGHVS; CDR2 reads FNYEAQ.

V is TRBV5-1 and J is TRBJ2-7; TCRdb designates TRBD1, a call that cannot be tested without DNA. Germline V gene lookup returns CDR1 SGHRS and CDR2 YFSETQ. This CDR3 spans 13 amino acids. Here the CDR3 reads CASSRGQTYEQYF.

This chain links TRBV4-3 with TRBJ2-1; without DNA, the TCRdb call of TRBD1 cannot be checked. Germline V gene sequence: CDR1 LGHNA, CDR2 YSLEER. The CDR3 covers 18 residues. The chain's CDR3 is CASSQVVIGEVSYNEQFF.

The V and J genes are TRBV7-6 and TRBJ2-7. CDR3 length equals 13 residues. The V gene's germline CDR1 is SGHVS and CDR2 FNYEAQ. The CDR3: CASSFSDSYEQYF.

The chain combines TRBV5-4 with TRBJ2-1; without DNA, the TCRdb call of TRBD2 cannot be checked. Germline V gives CDR1 SGHNT, CDR2 YYREEE (reference sequence). The CDR3 is 13 amino acids. The CDR3 reads CASSVAGLNEQFF.

The V gene is TRBV5-1, the J gene TRBJ1-1; TCRdb returns TRBD1, unconfirmable since there is no DNA. CDR1 is SGHRS, CDR2 YFSETQ, per germline. The CDR3 runs to 14 residues. The chain's CDR3 is CASSLELGRSEAFF.

CDR3 amino acids: CASSPGQGAGLQYF. This rearrangement joins TRBV5-5 to TRBJ2-4; the TCRdb D gene call, TRBD1, has no DNA to confirm it. The germline V gene encodes CDR1 SGHKS and CDR2 YYEKEE (reference sequence). The CDR3 has 14 amino acids. The full variable domain, completed using reference TRBV5-5 and TRBJ2-4, is DAGVTQSPTHLIKTRGQQVTLRCSPISGHKSVSWYQQVLGQGPQFIFQYYEKEERGRGNFPDRFSARQFPNYSSELNVNALLLGDSALYLCASSPGQGAGLQYFGAGTRLSVL.

The J gene is TRBJ2-7, the V gene TRBV29-1; the TCRdb D gene call, TRBD1, has no DNA to confirm it. Germline V lookup: CDR1 SQVTM, CDR2 ANQGSEA. The CDR3 is 13 amino acids. The CDR3 sequence: CSVVPGGTYEQYF.

This sequence joins TRBV9 and TRBJ2-3; TCRdb's D gene call, TRBD2, goes unchecked for lack of DNA. Germline V gives CDR1 SGDLS, CDR2 YYNGEE. The CDR3 is 14 residues long. The chain's CDR3 is CASSFSGGTDTQYF.

V usage is TRBV7-2 and J usage is TRBJ2-2; lacking DNA, the TRBD2 call made by TCRdb goes unchecked. This CDR3 is built from 15 residues. Germline V CDR1 and CDR2: SGHTA, FQGNSA. The CDR3 is CASSFEGPGTGELFF.

V gene TRBV29-1 combines with J gene TRBJ2-1; the TCRdb D gene call, TRBD1, has no DNA to confirm it. This CDR3 has 15 residues. Germline loops: CDR1 SQVTM, CDR2 ANQGSEA. This CDR3 reads CSVEWWTGGDNEQFF.

The chain has TRBV10-3 and TRBJ2-1; checking the TCRdb D call of TRBD2 is not possible without DNA. In germline, CDR1 is ENHRY, CDR2 SYGVKD. The CDR3 is 13 residues long. CDR3 residues: CATLTSGGPEQFF.

The gene calls are TRBV4-1 and TRBJ2-7; TCRdb designates TRBD1, a call that cannot be tested without DNA. The CDR3 spans 15 residues. Germline CDR1 reads MGHRA; CDR2 reads YSYEKL. This chain's CDR3 is CASSLTDSRLYEQYF.

J is TRBJ1-2 and V is TRBV14; the TCRdb D gene call, TRBD1, has no DNA to confirm it. The germline gives CDR1 SGHDN, CDR2 FVKESK. This CDR3 has 14 amino acids. The CDR3 loop reads CASSQVRTGLGYTF.

V is TRBV5-1 and J is TRBJ2-7; absent DNA, TCRdb's TRBD1 call cannot be checked. Germline V gene data show CDR1 as SGHRS and CDR2 as YFSETQ. The length of the CDR3 is 17 residues. The CDR3 spells CASSSSSTGTYSYEQYF.

This chain uses TRBV28 with TRBJ1-5. The CDR3 length is 13 residues. CDR1 is MDHEN and CDR2 is SYDVKM in the germline V gene. The CDR3 region is CASSLIGHQPQHF.

The V gene is TRBV7-6, the J gene TRBJ2-2. Germline lookup yields CDR1 SGHVS and CDR2 FNYEAQ. The CDR3 extends over 15 amino acids. The CDR3 region is CASSLRDPKVGELFF.

This chain uses TRBV20-1 with TRBJ1-2; TCRdb returns TRBD1, unconfirmable since there is no DNA. From germline, CDR1 is DFQATT and CDR2 SNEGSKA (reference sequence). This CDR3 is built from 15 residues. The CDR3 here is CSAFQDRAVSYGYTF.

This rearrangement joins TRBV6-5 to TRBJ2-7; TCRdb indicates TRBD1, and absent DNA this call remains unverified. Per germline, CDR1 MNHEY and CDR2 SVGAGI. This CDR3 comprises 16 residues. Here the CDR3 reads CASSYTLGGGPYEQYF.

J is TRBJ2-5 and V is TRBV19; lacking DNA, the TRBD1 call made by TCRdb goes unchecked. The CDR3 extends over 14 amino acids. The germline CDR1 and CDR2 sequences are LNHDA and SQIVND (reference sequence). CDR3 protein: CASSPTGFQETQYF.

V usage is TRBV25-1 and J usage is TRBJ2-1; TCRdb's D call of TRBD2 is untestable without DNA. Germline CDR1 is MGHDK and CDR2 is SYGVNS. The CDR3 runs 17 residues. The CDR3 loop reads CASSVAVIGPAYNEQFF. Looking up the rest from reference TRBV25-1 and TRBJ2-1 gives the full variable domain: EADIYQTPRYLVIGTGKKITLECSQTMGHDKMYWYQQDPGMELHLIHYSYGVNSTEKGDLSSESTVSRIRTEHFPLTLESARPSHTSQYLCASSVAVIGPAYNEQFFGPGTRLTVL.

The gene calls are TRBV12-3 or TRBV12-4 and TRBJ2-7; absent DNA, TCRdb's TRBD1 call cannot be checked. This CDR3 has 18 residues. This chain's CDR3 is CASSSPIDSQDRYYEQYF.

This rearrangement joins TRBV28 to TRBJ1-5; the D gene TCRdb calls, TRBD1, cannot be checked with no DNA. The CDR3 is 14 amino acids. Looked up from germline, CDR1 is MDHEN and CDR2 is SYDVKM. CDR3 sequence reads: CASSSRQSYQPQHF.

This chain links TRBV20-1 with TRBJ2-7. The CDR3 is 14 amino acids. Germline CDR1 is DFQATT and CDR2 is SNEGSKA (reference sequence). The CDR3 here is CSASWAKRTYEQYF.

V and J are TRBV7-2 and TRBJ2-1. The CDR3 length is 14 residues. CDR1 and CDR2 (germline): SGHTA, FQGNSA. This chain's CDR3 is CASSLGTNVNEQFF.

The CDR3 here is CSVETRDSRNTGELFF. V usage is TRBV29-1 and J usage is TRBJ2-2; TCRdb's D gene call, TRBD1, goes unchecked for lack of DNA. This CDR3 has 16 amino acids. From germline, CDR1 is SQVTM and CDR2 ANQGSEA.

The V and J genes are TRBV6-1 and TRBJ2-3; TCRdb picks TRBD2, but there is no DNA to check that call. CDR1 and CDR2 (germline): MNHNS, SASEGT. This CDR3 has 15 amino acids. The CDR3 region is CASGLAGEVADTQYF.

Frequency places this clonotype as medium-sized (0.01 to 0.1%). This chain uses TRBV29-1 with TRBJ2-2; TCRdb lists TRBD1, though no DNA is available to test this call. This CDR3 comprises 13 residues. Looked up from germline, CDR1 is SQVTM and CDR2 is ANQGSEA. CDR3 amino acids: CSVRTGDHGELFF.

The chain combines TRBV12-3 or TRBV12-4 with TRBJ2-7; TCRdb outputs TRBD1, but without DNA this stays unchecked. The CDR3 is 14 amino acids. CDR3 region: CASMPGTADYEQYF.

The chain joins TRBV6-2 or TRBV6-3 to TRBJ2-2; TCRdb names TRBD2, which stays unverified in the absence of DNA. From germline, CDR1 is MNHEY and CDR2 SVGEGT. The CDR3 runs 14 residues. The CDR3 sequence is CASSYSLVPGELFF.